The 16 T cell receptor beta chains in this list originate from one sample, sequenced in a study of regulatory T cells in long-lasting Graves disease. As for time point: newly diagnosed GD, antithyroid drugs for less than 3 months. With RNA extracted from PBMCs as input, the TCR library was made. The authors built TCR beta libraries using iRepertoire HTBI primers and Arm-PCR of CDR3 regions. TCRdb itself ran the multiplex PCR reads through MiXCR, one entry per CDR3 protein. Found here are roughly 350,000 distinct CDR3 sequences, over 15% of them singletons; the top ten hold less than 35%. Separately, the same data were catalogued under a study of T cells in Graves' hyperthyroidism and ophthalmopathy.

The sequencing here drew on peripheral blood mononuclear cells (PBMCs), taken at new diagnosis, from a patient treated with antithyroid drugs. The receptors originated from a man in his forties with Graves disease.

V usage is TRBV6-1 and J usage is TRBJ1-5; D gene uncertain. Germline V gene data show CDR1 as MNHNS and CDR2 as SASEGT. The germline V and J ends were trimmed by 6 bases and 0 bases, with 18 bases remaining between them. This CDR3 contains 17 residues. CDR3: CASSPRAGTGSNQPQHF. CDR3 DNA: TGTGCCAGCAGCCCACGGGCGGGTACCGGTAGCAATCAGCCCCAGCATTTT.

This clonotype was found many times. The CDR3 bases are TGTGCCAGCAGACCCGGGGATCAGCCCCAGCATTTT. Translating it yields CASRPGDQPQHF. V is TRBV28 and J is TRBJ1-5, with D hard to call. This CDR3 spans 12 amino acids. Germline V gives CDR1 MDHEN, CDR2 SYDVKM. V lost 6 bases, J lost 5 bases, and 8 bases lay in between.

This clonotype was recorded at least ten times. Given a much more abundant clone one base away, this may be a read error. This chain connects TRBV12-3 or TRBV12-4 to TRBJ1-1; D is unclear. Trimming shortened V by 3 bases and J by 4 bases, and 6 bases separated the two germline ends. This CDR3 is 12 amino acids long. The CDR3 is CASSLRITEAFF. CDR3 DNA sequence: TGTGCCAGCAGTTTGAGGATCACTGAAGCTTTCTTT.

This clonotype was detected a few times. The rearrangement joins TRBV7-2 to TRBJ2-1, with D hard to call. The germline CDR1 and CDR2 sequences are SGHTA and FQGNSA. V shed 1 base and J shed 4 bases, with 11 bases lying between them. This CDR3 is 15 amino acids long. CDR3 DNA sequence: TGTGCCAGCAGCTTAGTAGGCCTAGGGTACAATGAGCAGTTCTTC. This codes for CASSLVGLGYNEQFF.

This clonotype was seen repeatedly, ten times or more. The chain has TRBV6-1 and TRBJ1-1; D is undetermined. The CDR3 loop spans 15 amino acids. CDR1 MNHNS and CDR2 SASEGT come from the germline V gene. Trimming cost V 6 bases and J 3 bases, with 17 bases left between them. CDR3 protein: CASSQHSASDTEAFF. CDR3 bases: TGTGCCAGCAGCCAACACAGTGCGAGTGACACTGAAGCTTTCTTT.

Concerning this clonotype: Since a much larger clone is just one base distant, this may be a read error. This sequence joins TRBV7-2 and TRBJ2-1, with TRBD2 identical over 9 bases. This CDR3 region has 17 residues. Germline lookup yields CDR1 SGHTA and CDR2 FQGNSA. J was trimmed by 6 bases and V by 2 bases; bases with no gene match: 11. The CDR3 coding sequence is TGTGCCAGCAGCTTAAGTCAGCTAGCGGGGCCCCCCAATGAGCAGTTCTTC. Its protein product is CASSLSQLAGPPNEQFF. Complete variable domain (other parts from reference TRBV7-2 and TRBJ2-1): GAGVSQSPSNKVTEKGKDVELRCDPISGHTALYWYRQSLGQGLEFLIYFQGNSAPDKSGLPSDRFSAERTGGSVSTLTIQRTQQEDSAVYLCASSLSQLAGPPNEQFFGPGTRLTVL.

This clonotype showed up just a few times. CDR3 DNA: TGCAGTGCCTCTTCTGGTCTAGCGGGGGGTTTTGGGACCCAGTACTTC. It encodes CSASSGLAGGFGTQYF. This chain connects TRBV20-1 to TRBJ2-5; 11 bases are a match to TRBD2. Germline CDR1 is DFQATT and CDR2 is SNEGSKA (reference sequence). The CDR3 extends over 16 amino acids. With V trimmed by 6 bases and J by 7 bases, 16 bases remained unmatched.

Ten or more counts support this clonotype. The chain is built from TRBV12-3 or TRBV12-4 and TRBJ1-5; possible D gene TRBD1, 5 bases. The CDR3 has 15 amino acids. V dropped 5 bases and J dropped 0 bases, with 11 bases sitting between them. The CDR3 loop is CASSVGRDSNQPQHF. The DNA for the CDR3 is TGTGCCAGCAGTGTGGGACGGGATAGCAATCAGCCCCAGCATTTT.

This clonotype was counted ten times or more. This rearrangement joins TRBV5-6 to TRBJ1-1; 8 bases match TRBD1. The CDR3 is 14 residues long. The V and J ends lost 2 bases and 1 base, in that order; junction bases with no gene match: 1. CDR1 is SGHDT, CDR2 YYEEEE, per germline. The CDR3 spells CASSFGQGNTEAFF. In nucleotides, the CDR3 is TGTGCCAGCAGCTTCGGACAGGGGAACACTGAAGCTTTCTTT.

In its sample, this clonotype was seen many times. The V call is TRBV25-1, the J call TRBJ2-7; 13 bases match TRBD2. This CDR3 is built from 14 residues. The J segment lost 5 bases and the V segment lost 10 bases, leaving 8 bases of the junction unmatched. CDR1 MGHDK and CDR2 SYGVNS come from the germline V gene. In nucleotides, the CDR3 is TGTGCCACCAGGACTAGCGGGGGAAATAACGAGCAGTACTTC. It is translated as CATRTSGGNNEQYF.

This clonotype was seen repeatedly, ten times or more. V gene TRBV10-2 combines with J gene TRBJ2-3; 7 positions agree with TRBD1. After removal of 8 bases from V and 4 bases from J, the junction contained 9 bases not matched to a gene. CDR1 and CDR2 from the germline V gene are WSHSY and SAAADI. The length of the CDR3 is 14 residues. The CDR3 sequence: CASGRQGVADTQYF. CDR3 in DNA: TGCGCCAGCGGAAGACAGGGTGTTGCAGATACGCAGTATTTT.

The V gene is TRBV7-3, the J gene TRBJ2-1, with unresolved D. The V and J ends lost 2 bases and 4 bases respectively, with 6 bases between them. This CDR3 is 13 amino acids long. In germline, CDR1 is SGHTA, CDR2 FQGTGA. The DNA of the CDR3 is TGTGCCAGCAGCTTAGACTTGTACAATGAGCAGTTCTTC. This encodes CASSLDLYNEQFF.

The table lists this clonotype with many counts. This chain connects TRBV28 to TRBJ2-4; D is unresolved. The germline V and J ends were trimmed by 8 bases and 0 bases, with 17 bases remaining between them. This CDR3 region has 16 residues. From germline, CDR1 is MDHEN and CDR2 SYDVKM. The CDR3 DNA sequence: TGTGCCAGCGGACCGGGTGGGTTCGTAGCCAAAAACATTCAGTACTTC. Amino acid sequence: CASGPGGFVAKNIQYF.

This rearrangement joins TRBV3-1 to TRBJ1-4; 12 bases line up with TRBD1. Trimming removed 3 bases from V and 2 bases from J; junction bases left unmatched: 7. CDR1 is LGHDT and CDR2 is YNNKEL in the germline V gene (reference sequence). CDR3 size: 18 residues. The CDR3 sequence: CASSHGTGGYSTNEKLFF. The CDR3 DNA sequence: TGTGCCAGCAGCCACGGGACAGGGGGCTACTCTACTAATGAAAAACTGTTTTTT.

Ten or more counts support this clonotype. The J gene is TRBJ1-2, the V gene TRBV7-3, with D perhaps TRBD1 (6 bases). The CDR3 is made up of 14 amino acids. Germline CDR1 and CDR2: SGHTA and FQGTGA. V was trimmed by 7 bases and J by 4 bases, leaving 16 bases between them. DNA of the CDR3: TGTGCCAGCAACCTCAGGGGTCTGGCCTATGGCTACACCTTC. Translating it yields CASNLRGLAYGYTF. Variable domain in full (rest from reference TRBV7-3 and TRBJ1-2): GAGVSQTPSNKVTEKGKYVELRCDPISGHTALYWYRQSLGQGPEFLIYFQGTGAADDSGLPNDRFFAVRPEGSVSTLKIQRTERGDSAVYLCASNLRGLAYGYTFGSGTRLTVV.

The sample holds many counts of this clonotype. The genes are TRBV6-2 or TRBV6-3 and TRBJ2-7, with 8 bases matching TRBD1. CDR1 and CDR2 from the germline V gene are MNHEY and SVGEGT. The J segment lost 6 bases and the V segment lost 7 bases, leaving 5 bases of the junction unmatched. The CDR3 has 12 residues. In DNA form, the CDR3 reads TGTGCCAGCAACCGACAGGGGTTCGAGCAGTACTTC. It is translated as CASNRQGFEQYF.